A selection of T cell receptor beta chains follows, all from one sample in a study of blood T cell repertoires in COVID-19. Using immunoSEQ multiplex PCR, the repertoire was profiled, and TCRdb retains in-frame clones only, with some absent. The data contain some 700,000 clones, 85% to 90% of them singletons. What was sequenced was peripheral blood. These receptors were obtained from a woman younger than 35 with acute or convalescent COVID-19. Both conserved end residues are part of each CDR3. The order of the fields is CDR3 protein, CDR3 DNA, D gene, clone size, V gene, J gene. D genes are given only for firm matches. Clone size, where shown, is once, few, many, or a class for clones that have expanded.

CASSIRGGATNEKLFF	TGTGCCAGTAGTATAAGGGGAGGGGCAACTAATGAAAAACTGTTTTTT	.	.	TRBV19	TRBJ1-4
CANSLRQNTYEQYF	TGTGCCAACAGCTTACGACAGAATACCTACGAGCAGTACTTC	.	.	TRBV11-2	TRBJ2-7
CASTSDRVNTEAFF	TGTGCCAGCACTTCCGACAGGGTGAACACTGAAGCTTTCTTT	TRBD1	.	TRBV6-5	TRBJ1-1
CASSLIGQGRSQPQHF	TGTGCCAGCAGTTTAATTGGACAGGGTAGGAGTCAGCCCCAGCATTTT	TRBD1	.	TRBV27	TRBJ1-5
CASSDSIRSPEAFF	TGTGCCAGCAGTGACTCGATCAGGTCGCCTGAAGCTTTCTTT	.	.	TRBV6-4	TRBJ1-1
CASSVGGAPSPLHF	TGTGCCAGCAGCGTAGGTGGGGCCCCGTCACCCCTCCACTTT	.	.	TRBV9	TRBJ1-6
CASSQAGLGGNYGYTF	TGTGCCAGCAGCCAAGCGGGTTTAGGAGGGAACTATGGCTACACCTTC	.	.	TRBV3-1/TRBV3-2	TRBJ1-2
CASSHLGLRGGQGEAFF	TGCGCCAGCAGCCACCTCGGTCTCCGAGGGGGACAGGGTGAAGCTTTCTTT	TRBD1	.	TRBV4-1	TRBJ1-1
CASSLGQGSSYEQYF	TGTGCCAGCAGCTTGGGGCAGGGAAGCTCCTACGAGCAGTACTTC	.	.	TRBV5-4	TRBJ2-7
CASSSGTGGAYEQYF	TGTGCCAGCAGTTCCGGGACAGGGGGCGCCTACGAGCAGTACTTC	TRBD1	.	TRBV6-2/TRBV6-3	TRBJ2-7
CASSLTWEVETQYF	TGTGCCAGCAGCTTGACCTGGGAGGTAGAGACCCAGTACTTC	.	.	TRBV5-5	TRBJ2-5
CASSRTTGTGGVIQPQHF	TGTGCCAGCAGTCGAACCACAGGGACAGGGGGAGTGATTCAGCCCCAGCATTTT	TRBD1	.	TRBV11-2	TRBJ1-5
CASSLTVDATNYGYTF	TGTGCCAGCAGCTTAACTGTAGATGCGACTAACTATGGCTACACCTTC	.	.	TRBV7-9	TRBJ1-2
CASSQGDSETQYF	TGTGCCAGCAGCCAAGGTGATAGCGAGACCCAGTACTTC	.	few	TRBV3-1/TRBV3-2	TRBJ2-5
CASSYAPRGNTIYF	TGTGCCAGCAGTTACGCGCCTAGGGGGAACACCATATATTTT	.	.	TRBV6-5	TRBJ1-3
CAWSAPESGKPRNHEQYF	TGTGCCTGGAGTGCGCCAGAAAGCGGGAAACCCCGAAATCACGAGCAGTACTTC	TRBD2	.	TRBV30	TRBJ2-7
CASSQVVDRGGGYTF	TGTGCCAGCAGCCAAGTAGTGGACAGGGGGGGTGGCTACACCTTC	TRBD1	once	TRBV4-2	TRBJ1-2
CASTSPGVYYGYTF	TGTGCCAGTACCTCGCCAGGGGTCTACTATGGCTACACCTTC	.	.	TRBV19	TRBJ1-2
CAWRAQGRGDNSPLHF	TGTGCCTGGAGGGCCCAAGGTCGGGGTGATAATTCACCCCTCCACTTT	.	few	TRBV30	TRBJ1-6
CASSVGSPSGNTIYF	TGTGCCAGCAGCGTCGGGTCTCCCTCTGGAAACACCATATATTTT	.	.	TRBV9	TRBJ1-3
CASSLKGQGAYEQYF	TGTGCCAGCAGCTTAAAAGGACAGGGGGCCTACGAGCAGTACTTC	TRBD1	.	TRBV7-9	TRBJ2-7
CASSSRDRGANEQFF	TGTGCCAGCAGTTCTCGGGACAGGGGTGCGAATGAGCAGTTCTTC	TRBD1	.	TRBV27	TRBJ2-1
CASSEQGNSYNEQFF	TGTGCCAGCAGCGAACAGGGGAACTCCTACAATGAGCAGTTCTTC	TRBD1	.	TRBV11-2	TRBJ2-1
CASSLAVRTGRNNEKLFF	TGCGCCAGCAGCTTGGCGGTTCGAACCGGGAGAAATAATGAAAAACTGTTTTTT	.	.	TRBV5-1	TRBJ1-4
CASSYSADLPTEAFF	TGTGCCAGCAGTTACTCCGCCGACTTGCCGACGGAAGCTTTCTTT	.	.	TRBV6-5	TRBJ1-1
CATSRDRAMNTGELFF	TGTGCCACCAGCAGAGACAGGGCGATGAACACCGGGGAGCTGTTTTTT	.	.	TRBV15	TRBJ2-2
CASSLQAGGTYEQYF	TGTGCCAGCAGCTTACAAGCGGGGGGCACGTACGAGCAGTACTTC	TRBD2	.	TRBV7-6	TRBJ2-7
CASSHQLNTEAFF	TGTGCCAGCAGCCACCAGTTGAACACTGAAGCTTTCTTT	.	.	TRBV7-8	TRBJ1-1
CASSSYRGDGSNTEAFF	TGTGCCAGCAGCTCGTACAGGGGCGATGGGTCGAACACTGAAGCTTTCTTT	TRBD1	.	TRBV7-9	TRBJ1-1
CASSEIGGVTGELFF	TGCGCCAGCAGTGAGATTGGCGGGGTGACCGGGGAGCTGTTTTTT	.	.	TRBV10-1	TRBJ2-2
CASSPGQKETQYF	TGTGCCAGCTCACCGGGACAGAAGGAGACCCAGTACTTC	TRBD1	.	TRBV18	TRBJ2-5
CASRLGNTEAFF	TGTGCCAGCAGACTGGGGAACACTGAAGCTTTCTTT	.	.	TRBV19	TRBJ1-1
CASSAGLDTEAFF	TGTGCCAGCAGTGCCGGGTTAGACACTGAAGCTTTCTTT	.	.	TRBV2	TRBJ1-1
CASSLAGVQNIQYF	TGTGCCAGCAGCCTAGCGGGGGTACAAAACATTCAGTACTTC	TRBD2	.	TRBV11-2	TRBJ2-4
CASRPSGQPTYEQYF	TGTGCCAGCAGACCTTCGGGACAGCCGACCTACGAGCAGTACTTC	TRBD1	.	TRBV6-5	TRBJ2-7
CAIRGTGDNQPQHF	TGTGCCATCAGGGGGACGGGGGACAATCAGCCCCAGCATTTT	.	.	TRBV10-3	TRBJ1-5
CASSKIGQGSTEQYF	TGTGCCAGCAGCAAAATCGGACAGGGTTCGACCGAGCAGTACTTC	TRBD1	.	TRBV7-2	TRBJ2-7
CASSQGRGATTNEQFF	TGCGCCAGCAGCCAGGGGCGGGGCGCCACTACAAATGAGCAGTTCTTC	.	.	TRBV4-1	TRBJ2-1
CASSLAKGRNTEAFF	TGTGCCAGCAGCTTAGCGAAGGGGCGGAACACTGAAGCTTTCTTT	.	.	TRBV7-2	TRBJ1-1
CASAVGGNEKLFF	TGTGCCAGTGCCGTCGGCGGTAATGAAAAACTGTTTTTT	.	.	TRBV5-6	TRBJ1-4
CAISKLQGYYTEAFF	TGTGCCATCAGTAAATTACAGGGGTATTACACTGAAGCTTTCTTT	TRBD1	.	TRBV10-3	TRBJ1-1
CASSSPGGLDTQYF	TGTGCCAGCAGCTCACCGGGGGGCCTCGATACGCAGTATTTT	.	.	TRBV7-9	TRBJ2-3
CASSSLPEKLFF	TGTGCCAGCAGTTCCCTACCAGAAAAACTGTTTTTT	.	.	TRBV6-6	TRBJ1-4
CASSDAPGQGPDTQYF	TGTGCCAGCAGTGACGCTCCGGGACAGGGACCAGATACGCAGTATTTT	TRBD1	many	TRBV6-1	TRBJ2-3
CASSYRTGDTGELFF	TGTGCCAGTAGTTATCGGACAGGGGACACCGGGGAGCTGTTTTTT	TRBD1	once	TRBV19	TRBJ2-2
CAISGRNEQFF	TGTGCCATCAGTGGGCGGAATGAGCAGTTCTTC	.	once	TRBV10-3	TRBJ2-1
CASNPPCDFGQESLGAAAFF	TGTGCCAGCAACCCCCCCTGTGACTTCGGACAGGAAAGCCTAGGTGCGGCAGCTTTCTTT	.	.	TRBV21-1	TRBJ1-1
CASSQLRGQGNTEAFF	TGCGCCAGCAGTCAACTGAGGGGGCAGGGGAACACTGAAGCTTTCTTT	TRBD1	.	TRBV23-1	TRBJ1-1
CATSDPGTGAYGYTF	TGTGCCACCAGTGATCCCGGGACAGGGGCGTATGGCTACACCTTC	TRBD1	once	TRBV24-1	TRBJ1-2
CASSLPGQGPNQPQHF	TGTGCCAGTAGTTTACCGGGACAGGGGCCCAATCAGCCCCAGCATTTT	TRBD1	.	TRBV19	TRBJ1-5
CASSGPGSGFSGANVLTF	TGTGCCAGCAGTGGCCCCGGGAGCGGTTTCTCTGGGGCCAACGTCCTGACTTTC	.	once	TRBV6-2/TRBV6-3	TRBJ2-6
CASTRDSSTDTQYF	TGTGCCAGCACTCGGGACAGTAGCACAGATACGCAGTATTTT	TRBD1	.	TRBV6-5	TRBJ2-3
CASSQVPAGATEAFF	TGCGCCAGCAGCCAAGTCCCAGCAGGGGCGACTGAAGCTTTCTTT	.	.	TRBV4-1	TRBJ1-1